This TCR beta chain appears in the sequencing data of a study of blood T cell dynamics during melanoma immunotherapy. Across the study: Patients with metastatic melanoma got pembrolizumab or nivolumab-ipilimumab as first-line care.

Time point reported: week 3, after first cycle of checkpoint inhibitor. Each bulk PBMC sample had approximately 400 ng DNA loaded. Using immunoSEQ multiplex PCR, the repertoire was profiled, and TCRdb retains in-frame clones only, with some absent. The data show some 4,300 clones, around 78% seen once. This CDR3 contains 18 residues. V gave up 4 bases and J gave up 1 base, with 23 bases separating them. The germline CDR1 and CDR2 sequences are SGHDT and YYEEEE. This specimen was blood, taken from a patient treated with checkpoint blockade. The clonotype comes from a human donor with melanoma. This chain joins TRBV5-6 and TRBJ1-1; possibly TRBD1 for D (6 bases). CDR3 nucleotides: TGTGCCAGCAGCCAGCAAAATACCTACAGGGAGTGGAACACTGAAGCTTTCTTT. Translating it yields CASSQQNTYREWNTEAFF.